This entry describes one TCR beta chain. Recruited during active infection, patients (from Seattle) were subsequently followed longitudinally. As handled by the study authors: Estimated nucleated cell counts came from reference gene primer amplification. The data were produced by immunoSEQ multiplex PCR, yet TCRdb's version contains in-frame clones alone and is incomplete. D and trimming were read from the DNA, whereas the V and J calls and clone size are those reported in that table. This table has around 250,000 clones, 90% appearing once. This CDR3 has 16 residues. CDR1 is SGHRS, CDR2 YFSETQ, per germline. V lost 3 bases, J lost 4 bases, and 11 bases stayed unmatched. The data were taken from a study of blood T cell repertoires in COVID-19. About the research overall: The United States, Italy and Spain provided the acute and convalescent COVID-19 samples. The cDNA or gDNA used as material had been derived from T cells, B-cell-depleted T cells, or PBMCs.

The TCR originated in a woman aged 55-75 years with COVID-19, enrolled during active disease. Material: peripheral blood. The chain has TRBV5-1 and TRBJ2-7; 9 bases match TRBD1. The CDR3 nucleotides are TGCGCCAGCAGCTCGGGATTGGCGGACAGGGGTTACGAGCAGTACTTC. This codes for CASSSGLADRGYEQYF.